The 26 T cell receptor beta chains in this list originate from one sample, sequenced in a study of blood T cells in healthy people across ages. Primers used in a second PCR of about 7 to 12 cycles were a sample-barcoded 5' primer and a J-beta primer mix. In TCRdb, the 5' RACE reads were re-called with MiXCR into one record per CDR3 protein. The sample shows about 670,000 distinct CDR3 sequences, roughly two fifths of them seen only once. Specimen: blood. These receptors were collected from a man of 80 years or more in good health.

The table lists this clonotype with a few counts. This chain uses TRBV6-2 or TRBV6-3 with TRBJ2-7; possible D gene TRBD1, 6 bases. Looked up from germline, CDR1 is MNHEY and CDR2 is SVGEGT. The CDR3 extends over 13 amino acids. V lost 5 bases to trimming and J lost 2 bases, with 10 bases between them. CDR3 coding DNA: TGTGCCAGCAGTCCGACAGGAGCCTACGAGCAGTACTTC. This codes for CASSPTGAYEQYF.

The chain couples TRBV20-1 to TRBJ2-1, with 7 bases identical to TRBD1. The V segment lost 4 bases and the J segment 0 bases; nucleotides outside the gene matches: 6. This CDR3 is 15 amino acids long. Germline values: CDR1 DFQATT, CDR2 SNEGSKA (reference sequence). CDR3 DNA sequence: TGCAGTGCTAATACAGGGGCCGACTCCTACAATGAGCAGTTCTTC. Translated, it gives CSANTGADSYNEQFF.

This clonotype came up a few times. CDR3 sequence reads: CASSFGPLNSPYEQYF. The CDR3 coding sequence is TGTGCCAGCAGCTTTGGACCGTTGAACAGCCCCTACGAGCAGTACTTC. The chain links TRBV7-2 to TRBJ2-7; D remains ambiguous. V was trimmed by 3 bases and J by 2 bases, leaving 17 bases between them. CDR1 is SGHTA, CDR2 FQGNSA, per germline. The CDR3 contains 16 residues.

The rearrangement uses TRBV7-9 and TRBJ1-4, with D maybe TRBD1 (5 bases). CDR3 length: 15 amino acids. V was trimmed by 3 bases and J by 8 bases, leaving 16 bases between them. CDR1 and CDR2 (germline): SEHNR, FQNEAQ (reference sequence). The DNA of the CDR3 is TGTGCCAGCAGCTTGTTCTCGGGGGGAAAGGAAAAACTGTTTTTT. Translation: CASSLFSGGKEKLFF.

The chain links TRBV10-3 to TRBJ2-7; D possibly corresponds to TRBD1 (6 bases). Germline values: CDR1 ENHRY, CDR2 SYGVKD. This CDR3 is 15 amino acids long. Trimming stripped 3 bases from V and 3 bases from J, with 15 bases between. CDR3 nucleotides: TGTGCCATCAGTGAATCGCAGGGGACCTACTACGAGCAGTACTTC. Encoded protein: CAISESQGTYYEQYF.

There are many counts of this clonotype. V is TRBV20-1 and J is TRBJ2-7; 9 positions agree with TRBD2. V gave up 6 bases and J gave up 6 bases; unmatched junction bases: 6. The length of the CDR3 is 12 residues. Looked up from germline, CDR1 is DFQATT and CDR2 is SNEGSKA (reference sequence). In DNA form, the CDR3 reads TGCAGTGCGTGGACTAGCGTGGGCGAGCAGTACTTC. Its translation is CSAWTSVGEQYF.

The chain joins TRBV20-1 to TRBJ2-2, with D possibly TRBD1 on 6 matching bases. This CDR3 contains 13 residues. V dropped 5 bases and J dropped 2 bases, with 9 bases sitting between them. The germline gives CDR1 DFQATT, CDR2 SNEGSKA (reference sequence). CDR3 loop: CSARTVNTGELFF. Written as DNA, the CDR3 is TGCAGTGCTCGGACAGTTAACACCGGGGAGCTGTTTTTT.

CDR3 sequence (DNA): TGCAGTTACGGCTACTATAGCAATCAGCCCCAGCATTTT. Its translation is CSYGYYSNQPQHF. This sequence joins TRBV20-1 and TRBJ1-5; the D is unclear. The germline CDR1 and CDR2 sequences are DFQATT and SNEGSKA (reference sequence). This CDR3 comprises 13 residues. V lost 8 bases and J 0 bases, leaving 11 bases between the germline ends.

The chain is built from TRBV7-2 and TRBJ2-2, with unresolved D. Germline CDR1 is SGHTA and CDR2 is FQGNSA. Trimming took off 1 base at V and 9 bases at J, with 9 bases between the two ends. This CDR3 is built from 13 residues. CDR3 residues: CASSLDTHRELFF. The CDR3, as DNA: TGTGCCAGCAGCTTAGATACGCATCGGGAGCTGTTTTTT. Looking up the rest from reference TRBV7-2 and TRBJ2-2 gives the full variable domain: GAGVSQSPSNKVTEKGKDVELRCDPISGHTALYWYRQSLGQGLEFLIYFQGNSAPDKSGLPSDRFSAERTGGSVSTLTIQRTQQEDSAVYLCASSLDTHRELFFGEGSRLTVL.

The chain couples TRBV20-1 to TRBJ2-3; D is unresolved. The CDR3 covers 13 residues. V dropped 3 bases and J dropped 4 bases, with 11 bases sitting between them. CDR1 is DFQATT and CDR2 is SNEGSKA in the germline V gene (reference sequence). The CDR3 region is CSARVVGADTQYF. Written as DNA, the CDR3 is TGCAGTGCTAGGGTTGTGGGTGCAGATACGCAGTATTTT.

The table lists this clonotype with a few counts. The genes are TRBV5-1 and TRBJ2-5, with D perhaps matching TRBD1 (6 bases). V lost 4 bases and J lost 3, with 13 bases in between. The CDR3 contains 14 residues. Germline CDR1 SGHRS, CDR2 YFSETQ. The DNA for the CDR3 is TGCGCCAGCAGCCAGTACAGGGCGGAAGAGACCCAGTACTTC. As protein: CASSQYRAEETQYF.

The CDR3 loop is CASSLWGLAAETQYF. DNA of the CDR3: TGCGCCAGCAGCTTGTGGGGACTAGCGGCGGAGACCCAGTACTTC. The chain recombines TRBV5-1 with TRBJ2-5, with 11 bases matching TRBD2. The CDR3 runs to 15 residues. Germline CDR1 and CDR2: SGHRS and YFSETQ. Unmatched junction bases numbered 4, after V lost 1 base and J lost 5 bases.

V usage is TRBV6-1 and J usage is TRBJ2-4, with D maybe TRBD1 (6 bases). The CDR3 sequence is 14 residues long. Germline CDR1 and CDR2: MNHNS and SASEGT. Trimming removed 3 bases from V and 5 bases from J, with 11 bases in between. The CDR3, as DNA: TGTGCCAGCAGTGACTCGGCAGGGGAAAACATTCAGTACTTC. Translating gives CASSDSAGENIQYF.

This chain connects TRBV10-1 to TRBJ2-1, with TRBD1 matching over 8 bases. Germline V gene lookup returns CDR1 WNHNN and CDR2 SYGVQD (reference sequence). The trim removed 4 bases at V and 3 bases at J, leaving 5 bases unmatched. CDR3 length: 15 residues. The CDR3 DNA is TGCGCCAGCAGTGCGGGGGACAGGATCTACAATGAGCAGTTCTTC. Amino acids: CASSAGDRIYNEQFF.

V usage is TRBV18 and J usage is TRBJ2-5; D perhaps matches TRBD1 (6 bases). This CDR3 spans 13 amino acids. Looked up from germline, CDR1 is KGHSH and CDR2 is LQKENI. V lost 8 bases to trimming and J lost 5 bases, with 15 bases between them. The CDR3 DNA follows: TGTGCCAGCACCAACGGACAGCGGGAGACCCAGTACTTC. It specifies CASTNGQRETQYF.

This clonotype was detected ten times or more. Just one base apart from a much larger clone, this may be a read error. This chain uses TRBV5-1 with TRBJ2-6; D unresolved. CDR1 is SGHRS, CDR2 YFSETQ, per germline. The CDR3 has 14 amino acids. In DNA, the CDR3 is TGTGCCAGCAGCGTAGGGTCTGGGGCCAACGTCCTGACTTTC. It specifies CASSVGSGANVLTF. The whole variable domain, filled in from reference TRBV5-1 and TRBJ2-6, reads KAGVTQTPRYLIKTRGQQVTLSCSPISGHRSVSWYQQTPGQGLQFLFEYFSETQRNKGNFPGRFSGRQFSNSRSEMNVSTLELGDSALYLCASSVGSGANVLTFGAGSRLTVL.

The V gene is TRBV9, the J gene TRBJ2-2; no reliable D call. This CDR3 contains 15 residues. V dropped 0 bases and J dropped 3 bases, with 9 bases sitting between them. CDR1 and CDR2 from the germline V gene are SGDLS and YYNGEE. CDR3 nucleotide sequence: TGTGCCAGCAGCGTAGGGGTCGTAGACACCGGGGAGCTGTTTTTT. Its protein product is CASSVGVVDTGELFF. Based on the CDR3 plus reference TRBV9 and TRBJ2-2, the full variable domain is DSGVTQTPKHLITATGQRVTLRCSPRSGDLSVYWYQQSLDQGLQFLIQYYNGEERAKGNILERFSAQQFPDLHSELNLSSLELGDSALYFCASSVGVVDTGELFFGEGSRLTVL.

The rearrangement joins TRBV27 to TRBJ1-2; TRBD1 matches at 11 bases. There are 15 residues in the CDR3. The germline CDR1 and CDR2 sequences are MNHEY and SMNVEV (reference sequence). The trim removed 5 bases at V and 4 bases at J, leaving 6 bases unmatched. CDR3 nucleotide sequence: TGTGCCAGCAGTGTGGACAGGGGGCTCGCCTATGGCTACACCTTC. Amino acid sequence: CASSVDRGLAYGYTF.

This chain connects TRBV11-2 to TRBJ2-6; TRBD1 agrees at 9 bases. The CDR3 totals 18 residues. V gave up 4 bases and J gave up 1 base; unmatched junction bases: 8. Germline V gene sequence: CDR1 SGHAT, CDR2 FQNNGV. CDR3 amino acids: CASSSRTGVGSGANVLTF. The CDR3 region has the DNA TGTGCCAGCAGCTCCCGGACAGGGGTAGGATCTGGGGCCAACGTCCTGACTTTC.

The chain links TRBV6-2 or TRBV6-3 to TRBJ2-7, with 11 bases that match TRBD2. Germline V lookup: CDR1 MNHEY, CDR2 SVGEGT. Unmatched junction bases numbered 8, after V lost 4 bases and J lost 0 bases. CDR3 length: 17 amino acids. The CDR3 reads CASSFTPTSGASYEQYF. In DNA, the CDR3 is TGTGCCAGCAGTTTTACTCCGACTAGCGGGGCCTCCTACGAGCAGTACTTC.

The chain carries TRBV29-1 and TRBJ2-7, with a tentative D call TRBD1 (6 bases). Germline-derived CDR1 and CDR2 are SQVTM and ANQGSEA. Trimming removed 6 bases at V and 2 bases at J, with 20 bases between. The CDR3 length is 15 residues. The CDR3 DNA is TGCAGCGTCGCGGACAGCCCCATCGGAGCCTACGAGCAGTACTTC. Its translation is CSVADSPIGAYEQYF.

V is TRBV5-1 and J is TRBJ2-3; 10 bases match TRBD2. Germline CDR1 reads SGHRS; CDR2 reads YFSETQ. J lost 1 base, V lost 4 bases, and 3 bases had no gene match. The CDR3 length is 15 residues. The CDR3 loop reads CASSGTSGGTDTQYF. DNA of the CDR3: TGCGCCAGCAGCGGAACTAGCGGGGGCACAGATACGCAGTATTTT.

The sample holds a few counts of this clonotype. The V call is TRBV14, the J call TRBJ2-7; D gene ambiguous. Germline values: CDR1 SGHDN, CDR2 FVKESK. The CDR3 has 10 amino acids. The V end lost 1 base, the J end lost 10 bases, and 5 bases lay between the germline ends. CDR3 sequence reads: CASSQATQYF. The CDR3 DNA reads TGTGCCAGCAGCCAAGCTACCCAGTACTTC.

The V call is TRBV7-9, the J call TRBJ2-5; no clear D gene. CDR1 is SEHNR, CDR2 FQNEAQ, per germline (reference sequence). This CDR3 is 11 amino acids long. V lost 5 bases and J lost 8, with 9 bases in between. CDR3: CASSKRDTQYF. CDR3 in DNA: TGTGCCAGCAGCAAGAGAGATACCCAGTACTTC.

To note about this clonotype: A much larger clone lies a single base off, so this may be a read error. This sequence joins TRBV5-1 and TRBJ2-5; tentatively, D is TRBD2 (5 bases). Germline loops: CDR1 SGHRS, CDR2 YFSETQ. The length of the CDR3 is 14 residues. The ends were cut back, 3 bases at V and 3 bases at J, with 12 bases in the middle. CDR3 nucleotide sequence: TGCGCCAGCAGCTCGGCCGTGGGAGAAGAGACCCAGTACTTC. Translating it yields CASSSAVGEETQYF.

The chain joins TRBV7-2 to TRBJ2-1; possible D gene TRBD1, 6 bases. The germline CDR1 and CDR2 sequences are SGHTA and FQGNSA. This CDR3 is built from 15 residues. V gave up 4 bases and J gave up 7 bases, with 17 bases separating them. The CDR3 region is CASSSVGGPRNEQFF. The CDR3 coding sequence is TGTGCCAGCAGCTCCGTAGGGGGACCTCGGAATGAGCAGTTCTTC.